A selection of T cell receptor beta chains follows, all from one sample in a study of graft-versus-host responses after intestinal transplantation. The method was immunoSEQ multiplex PCR; TCRdb's version includes in-frame clones alone and lacks a portion of them. Counted here are some 44,000 clones, about 95% occurring once; the ten biggest clones make up roughly 1.4%. The starting material was PBMCs, obtained more than 310 days after intestinal transplant. These receptor sequences come from a human patient who received an intestinal transplant, so some T cells may come from the graft donor. CDR3s include the opening cysteine and the closing phenylalanine or tryptophan. The order of the fields is D gene, V gene, clone size, J gene, CDR3 DNA, CDR3 protein. D genes are given only for firm matches. A row's size may be missing; if present it is once, few, many or a size class.

D gene: NA; V gene: TRBV5-4; clone size: NA; J gene: TRBJ2-1; CDR3 DNA: TGTGCCAGTCACCAGAGGGGATCCTACAATGAGCAGTTCTTC; CDR3 protein: CASHQRGSYNEQFF
D gene: TRBD1; V gene: TRBV4-1; clone size: NA; J gene: TRBJ1-2; CDR3 DNA: TGCGCCAGCAGCCCCCTAGGGACAGGGTACTATGGCTACACCTTC; CDR3 protein: CASSPLGTGYYGYTF
D gene: TRBD1; V gene: TRBV6-6; clone size: NA; J gene: TRBJ2-7; CDR3 DNA: TGTGCCAGCAGTTACCGGGACAGGGTGAACGAGCAGTACTTC; CDR3 protein: CASSYRDRVNEQYF
D gene: NA; V gene: TRBV5-6; clone size: NA; J gene: TRBJ2-3; CDR3 DNA: TGTGCCAGCTGCGAGCTTTTTGATACGCAGTATTTT; CDR3 protein: CASCELFDTQYF
D gene: NA; V gene: TRBV5-1; clone size: NA; J gene: TRBJ2-3; CDR3 DNA: TGCGCCAGCAGCCCCCGGGGCCAAACACGGACAGATACGCAGTATTTT; CDR3 protein: CASSPRGQTRTDTQYF
D gene: NA; V gene: TRBV11-2; clone size: NA; J gene: TRBJ2-7; CDR3 DNA: TGTGCCAGCAGCGCCCCGGGACTTCGCTACGAGCAGTACTTC; CDR3 protein: CASSAPGLRYEQYF
D gene: NA; V gene: TRBV7-6; clone size: NA; J gene: TRBJ2-7; CDR3 DNA: TGTGCCAGCAGCTTAGATTCGACAGACTACTACGAGCAGTACTTC; CDR3 protein: CASSLDSTDYYEQYF
D gene: NA; V gene: TRBV23-1; clone size: NA; J gene: TRBJ1-2; CDR3 DNA: TGCGCCAGCAGTCAAGGGGACATCAACTATGGCTACACCTTC; CDR3 protein: CASSQGDINYGYTF
D gene: NA; V gene: TRBV7-3; clone size: NA; J gene: TRBJ2-1; CDR3 DNA: TGTGCCAGCAGCTTAGAACGGGACTCCTACAATGAGCAGTTCTTC; CDR3 protein: CASSLERDSYNEQFF
D gene: NA; V gene: TRBV9; clone size: NA; J gene: TRBJ2-1; CDR3 DNA: TGTGCCAGCAGCGTAGTGCCTGGAGAGGCTTACAATGAGCAGTTCTTC; CDR3 protein: CASSVVPGEAYNEQFF
D gene: TRBD1; V gene: TRBV5-6; clone size: NA; J gene: TRBJ1-2; CDR3 DNA: TGTGCCAGCAGCTTGGGGACAGGGGTTGGCACCTTC; CDR3 protein: CASSLGTGVGTF
D gene: TRBD1; V gene: TRBV7-6; clone size: NA; J gene: TRBJ1-1; CDR3 DNA: TGTGCCAGCACATCGTCCGGGACAGGGAACACTGAAGCTTTCTTT; CDR3 protein: CASTSSGTGNTEAFF
D gene: NA; V gene: TRBV13; clone size: NA; J gene: TRBJ2-1; CDR3 DNA: TGTGCCAGCAGCCCCGGGGTTTCCTACAATGAGCAGTTCTTC; CDR3 protein: CASSPGVSYNEQFF
D gene: NA; V gene: TRBV2; clone size: NA; J gene: TRBJ2-5; CDR3 DNA: TGTGCCAGCAGTTCGAGATGGCGGGAGACCCAGTACTTC; CDR3 protein: CASSSRWRETQYF
D gene: NA; V gene: TRBV29-1; clone size: NA; J gene: TRBJ2-3; CDR3 DNA: TGCAGCGTTGAAGCTGAGGAGGGAGATACGCAGTATTTT; CDR3 protein: CSVEAEEGDTQYF
D gene: NA; V gene: TRBV5-1; clone size: NA; J gene: TRBJ1-2; CDR3 DNA: TGCGCCAGCAGCTACGGGGGAGACCGTGGCTACACCTTC; CDR3 protein: CASSYGGDRGYTF
D gene: TRBD2; V gene: TRBV6-5; clone size: NA; J gene: TRBJ2-7; CDR3 DNA: TGTGCCAGCATTAGACTAGCGGGAGGCCACGAGCAGTACTTC; CDR3 protein: CASIRLAGGHEQYF
D gene: TRBD1; V gene: TRBV2; clone size: NA; J gene: TRBJ1-6; CDR3 DNA: TGTGCCAGCAGTCGCGGACAGGGTGATAATTCACCCCTCCACTTT; CDR3 protein: CASSRGQGDNSPLHF
D gene: NA; V gene: TRBV5-1; clone size: NA; J gene: TRBJ2-2; CDR3 DNA: TGCGCCAGCAGCCGGGGATCCGGGGAGCTGTTTTTT; CDR3 protein: CASSRGSGELFF
D gene: NA; V gene: TRBV15; clone size: NA; J gene: TRBJ1-3; CDR3 DNA: TGTGCCACCAGCAGAGATAGAGTTGGAGGTGGAAACACCATATATTTT; CDR3 protein: CATSRDRVGGGNTIYF
D gene: TRBD2; V gene: TRBV7-9; clone size: NA; J gene: TRBJ2-7; CDR3 DNA: TGTGCCACCCCCAGGGCGGGAGGCCTACCCACCTACGAGCAGTACTTC; CDR3 protein: CATPRAGGLPTYEQYF
D gene: TRBD1; V gene: TRBV9; clone size: NA; J gene: TRBJ2-3; CDR3 DNA: TGTGCCAGCAGCGTAGGGACAGGGGGCACAGATACGCAGTATTTT; CDR3 protein: CASSVGTGGTDTQYF
D gene: TRBD1; V gene: TRBV5-4; clone size: once; J gene: TRBJ1-6; CDR3 DNA: TGTGCCAGCAGCTTGGGACAGGGGGCTGGTAATTCACCCCTCCACTTT; CDR3 protein: CASSLGQGAGNSPLHF
D gene: TRBD2; V gene: TRBV19; clone size: NA; J gene: TRBJ2-1; CDR3 DNA: TGTGCCAGTAGGCGCAGCGGGAGTGTTTCCAATGAGCAGTTCTTC; CDR3 protein: CASRRSGSVSNEQFF
D gene: NA; V gene: TRBV11-3; clone size: once; J gene: TRBJ2-3; CDR3 DNA: TGTGCCAGCAGCCAAAACCCCGGGACTAGCACAGATACGCAGTATTTT; CDR3 protein: CASSQNPGTSTDTQYF
D gene: TRBD1; V gene: TRBV5-1; clone size: NA; J gene: TRBJ2-7; CDR3 DNA: TGCGCCAGCAGCTTGGCCGGACAGGGCTACGAGCAGTACTTC; CDR3 protein: CASSLAGQGYEQYF
D gene: NA; V gene: TRBV5-1; clone size: NA; J gene: TRBJ2-5; CDR3 DNA: TGCGCCAGCAGCTTGGCCGTACACCAAGAGACCCAGTACTTC; CDR3 protein: CASSLAVHQETQYF
D gene: NA; V gene: TRBV18; clone size: NA; J gene: TRBJ1-2; CDR3 DNA: TGTGCCAGCTCACCACAGGCGGATCCTAACTATGGCTACACCTTC; CDR3 protein: CASSPQADPNYGYTF
D gene: NA; V gene: TRBV10-3; clone size: NA; J gene: TRBJ2-6; CDR3 DNA: TGTGCCAGCCATTCTGGGGCCAACGTCCTGACTTTC; CDR3 protein: CASHSGANVLTF
D gene: NA; V gene: TRBV19; clone size: NA; J gene: TRBJ1-1; CDR3 DNA: TGTGCCAGTAGAACCCACCAAGGACAGACCGCTGAAGCTTTCTTT; CDR3 protein: CASRTHQGQTAEAFF
D gene: NA; V gene: TRBV27; clone size: NA; J gene: TRBJ2-7; CDR3 DNA: TGTGCCAGCAGTTCGCGGGACAGTTACACCTACGAGCAGTACTTC; CDR3 protein: CASSSRDSYTYEQYF
D gene: NA; V gene: TRBV7-2; clone size: NA; J gene: TRBJ2-7; CDR3 DNA: TGTGCCAGCAGCTTAGGAACGGGAGAGCAGTACTTC; CDR3 protein: CASSLGTGEQYF
D gene: NA; V gene: TRBV5-5; clone size: NA; J gene: TRBJ2-6; CDR3 DNA: TGTGCCAGCAGCTGGAGGGAAGGCGGGGCCAACGTCCTGACTTTC; CDR3 protein: CASSWREGGANVLTF
D gene: NA; V gene: TRBV6-1; clone size: NA; J gene: TRBJ1-6; CDR3 DNA: TGTGCCAGCAGAAAGGGGTTCTTGGATTCACCCCTCCACTTT; CDR3 protein: CASRKGFLDSPLHF
D gene: NA; V gene: TRBV30; clone size: NA; J gene: TRBJ2-7; CDR3 DNA: TGTGCCTGGAGTGGGCGGACCACCCCTTCCTACGAGCAGTACTTC; CDR3 protein: CAWSGRTTPSYEQYF
D gene: TRBD1; V gene: TRBV6-5; clone size: NA; J gene: TRBJ2-7; CDR3 DNA: TGTGCCAGCAGCGACAGGGGGCTTGGGGCCTACGAGCAGTACTTC; CDR3 protein: CASSDRGLGAYEQYF
D gene: NA; V gene: TRBV5-1; clone size: NA; J gene: TRBJ2-5; CDR3 DNA: TGCGCCAGCAGCTTGAGTGCAGGTCAAGAGACCCAGTACTTC; CDR3 protein: CASSLSAGQETQYF
D gene: NA; V gene: TRBV4-2; clone size: NA; J gene: TRBJ1-5; CDR3 DNA: TGTGCCAGCAGCCAAGAGGTGCGGGGACATAGCAATCAGCCCCAGCATTTT; CDR3 protein: CASSQEVRGHSNQPQHF
D gene: TRBD2; V gene: TRBV27; clone size: NA; J gene: TRBJ2-7; CDR3 DNA: TGTGCCAGCAGTCTCCAAAGCGGGGTCTCCTACGAGCAGTACTTC; CDR3 protein: CASSLQSGVSYEQYF
D gene: NA; V gene: TRBV7-2; clone size: NA; J gene: TRBJ1-3; CDR3 DNA: TGTGCCAGCAGCTTGGGGGGCGGGAGAAACACCATATATTTT; CDR3 protein: CASSLGGGRNTIYF
D gene: NA; V gene: TRBV30; clone size: NA; J gene: TRBJ1-1; CDR3 DNA: TGTGCCTGGAGTGTGGACACTGAAGCTTTCTTT; CDR3 protein: CAWSVDTEAFF
D gene: NA; V gene: TRBV6-1; clone size: NA; J gene: TRBJ2-2; CDR3 DNA: TGTGCCAGCAGGGGTATTGAGTGGAACACCGGGGAGCTGTTTTTT; CDR3 protein: CASRGIEWNTGELFF
D gene: NA; V gene: TRBV2; clone size: NA; J gene: TRBJ1-1; CDR3 DNA: TGTGCCAGCAGACAGGGTAGGGGTGAAACTGAAGCTTTCTTT; CDR3 protein: CASRQGRGETEAFF
D gene: TRBD1; V gene: TRBV2; clone size: NA; J gene: TRBJ2-1; CDR3 DNA: TGTGCCAGCAGTGATCGGGACAGGGTCTACAATGAGCAGTTCTTC; CDR3 protein: CASSDRDRVYNEQFF
D gene: NA; V gene: TRBV5-1; clone size: NA; J gene: TRBJ1-1; CDR3 DNA: TGCGCCAGCAGCCCTGGTTTACCCCTGGTGACTGAAGCTTTCTTT; CDR3 protein: CASSPGLPLVTEAFF
D gene: NA; V gene: TRBV28; clone size: NA; J gene: TRBJ2-1; CDR3 DNA: TGTGCCAGCAGTCTCCCCCCGGGAGCCCATGAGCAGTTCTTC; CDR3 protein: CASSLPPGAHEQFF
D gene: NA; V gene: TRBV5-6; clone size: NA; J gene: TRBJ2-7; CDR3 DNA: TGTGCCAGCAGCGCGACGGACCCCTACGAGCAGTACTTC; CDR3 protein: CASSATDPYEQYF
D gene: NA; V gene: TRBV13; clone size: NA; J gene: TRBJ2-5; CDR3 DNA: TGTGCCAGCAGCCTTAGCCGGAGAGAGACCCAGTACTTC; CDR3 protein: CASSLSRRETQYF
D gene: NA; V gene: TRBV6-5; clone size: NA; J gene: TRBJ1-4; CDR3 DNA: TGTGCCAGCAGTCCACAGGCAACTAATGAAAAACTGTTTTTT; CDR3 protein: CASSPQATNEKLFF
D gene: NA; V gene: TRBV19; clone size: NA; J gene: TRBJ2-7; CDR3 DNA: TGTGCCAGTAGTCTGGCGGGATACAAACTCTACGAGCAGTACTTC; CDR3 protein: CASSLAGYKLYEQYF
D gene: NA; V gene: TRBV6-1; clone size: NA; J gene: TRBJ1-2; CDR3 DNA: TGTGCCAGCAGTCCCCCGGGGGCTAACTATGGCTACACCTTC; CDR3 protein: CASSPPGANYGYTF
D gene: NA; V gene: TRBV6-5; clone size: NA; J gene: TRBJ2-7; CDR3 DNA: TGTGCCAGCACGGCCCGCTCCTACGAGCAGTACTTC; CDR3 protein: CASTARSYEQYF
D gene: TRBD2; V gene: TRBV7-2; clone size: NA; J gene: TRBJ2-3; CDR3 DNA: TGTGCCAGCAGCTTAGCGCTAACTAGCGGGAGGTCAGATACGCAGTATTTT; CDR3 protein: CASSLALTSGRSDTQYF